This T cell receptor beta chain emerged from a study of T cells in Graves' hyperthyroidism and ophthalmopathy. Regions amplified from RNA transcripts were the TCR beta CDR3 regions. The study used the HTBI primer set for a first-round RT-PCR of the TCR CDR3. MiXCR was run by TCRdb on the multiplex PCR reads, yielding one entry per CDR3 protein. The sample gives approximately 430,000 distinct CDR3 sequences, 15% to 17% of which show up once; roughly 14% is in the top ten. This clonotype was seen more than once but under ten times. Hyperthyroidism of Graves' type that showed no ophthalmopathy progression within 18 months was stable. V was clipped by 5 bases and J by 1 base, with 9 bases between them. CDR3 length equals 13 residues. CDR1 and CDR2 from the germline V gene are SGDLS and YYNGEE.

The receptor was derived from a woman between 18 and 29 years old with Graves' hyperthyroidism. The sample was blood. The rearrangement uses TRBV9 and TRBJ2-5, with D possibly being TRBD1 (6 bases). DNA for the CDR3: TGTGCCAGCAGAAAGGACAGCCAAGAGACCCAGTACTTC. Residues: CASRKDSQETQYF.